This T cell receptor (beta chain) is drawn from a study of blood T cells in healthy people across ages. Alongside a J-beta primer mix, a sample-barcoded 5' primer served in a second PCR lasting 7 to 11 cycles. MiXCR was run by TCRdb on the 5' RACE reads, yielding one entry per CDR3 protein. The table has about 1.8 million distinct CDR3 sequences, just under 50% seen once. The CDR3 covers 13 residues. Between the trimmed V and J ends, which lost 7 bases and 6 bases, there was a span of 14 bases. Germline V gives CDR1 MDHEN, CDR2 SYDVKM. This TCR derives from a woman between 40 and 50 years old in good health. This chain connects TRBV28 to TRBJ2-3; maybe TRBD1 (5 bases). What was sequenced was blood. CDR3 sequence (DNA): TGTGCCAGCACAGGGTCCCGGGTGGATACGCAGTATTTT. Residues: CASTGSRVDTQYF.